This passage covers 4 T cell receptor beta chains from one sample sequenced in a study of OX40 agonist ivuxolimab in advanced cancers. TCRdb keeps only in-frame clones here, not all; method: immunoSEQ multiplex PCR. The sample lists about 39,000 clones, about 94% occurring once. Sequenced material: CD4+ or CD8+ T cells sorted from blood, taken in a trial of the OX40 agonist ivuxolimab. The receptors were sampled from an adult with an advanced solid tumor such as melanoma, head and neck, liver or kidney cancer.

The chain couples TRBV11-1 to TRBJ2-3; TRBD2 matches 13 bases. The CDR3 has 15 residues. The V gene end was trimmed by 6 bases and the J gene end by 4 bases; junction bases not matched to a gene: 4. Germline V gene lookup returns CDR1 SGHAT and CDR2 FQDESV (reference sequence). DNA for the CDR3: TGTGCCAGCAGTAGGACTAGCGGGAGCGCAGATACGCAGTATTTT. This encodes CASSRTSGSADTQYF.

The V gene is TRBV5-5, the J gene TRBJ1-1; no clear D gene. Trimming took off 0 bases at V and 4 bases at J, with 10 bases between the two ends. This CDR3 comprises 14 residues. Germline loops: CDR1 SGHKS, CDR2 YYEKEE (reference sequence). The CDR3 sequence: CASSLAAGFTEAFF. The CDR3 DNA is TGTGCCAGCAGCTTGGCCGCGGGTTTCACTGAAGCTTTCTTT.

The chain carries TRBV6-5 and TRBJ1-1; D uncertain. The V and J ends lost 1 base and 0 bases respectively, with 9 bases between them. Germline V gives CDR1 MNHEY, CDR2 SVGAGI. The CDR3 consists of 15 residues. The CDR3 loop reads CASSYFSDLNTEAFF. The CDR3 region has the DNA TGTGCCAGCAGTTACTTCTCAGACTTGAACACTGAAGCTTTCTTT.

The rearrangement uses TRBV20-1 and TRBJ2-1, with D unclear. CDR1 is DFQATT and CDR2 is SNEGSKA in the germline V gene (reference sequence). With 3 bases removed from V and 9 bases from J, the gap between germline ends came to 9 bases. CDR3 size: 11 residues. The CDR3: CSASYIGEQFF. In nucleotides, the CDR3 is TGCAGTGCTAGTTATATAGGTGAGCAGTTCTTC.